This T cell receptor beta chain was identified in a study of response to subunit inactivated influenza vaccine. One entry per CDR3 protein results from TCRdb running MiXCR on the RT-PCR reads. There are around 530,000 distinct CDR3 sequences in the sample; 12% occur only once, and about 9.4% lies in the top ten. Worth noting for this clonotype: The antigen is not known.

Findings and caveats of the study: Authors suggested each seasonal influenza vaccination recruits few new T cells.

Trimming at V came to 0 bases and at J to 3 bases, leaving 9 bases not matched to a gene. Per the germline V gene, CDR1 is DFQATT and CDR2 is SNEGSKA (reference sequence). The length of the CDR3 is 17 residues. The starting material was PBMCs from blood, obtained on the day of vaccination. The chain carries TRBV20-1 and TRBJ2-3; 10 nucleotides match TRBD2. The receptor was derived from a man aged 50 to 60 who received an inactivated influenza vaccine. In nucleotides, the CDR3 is TGCAGTGCTAGAGATCTAAGACTAGCGGGTCCTACAGATACGCAGTATTTT. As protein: CSARDLRLAGPTDTQYF.